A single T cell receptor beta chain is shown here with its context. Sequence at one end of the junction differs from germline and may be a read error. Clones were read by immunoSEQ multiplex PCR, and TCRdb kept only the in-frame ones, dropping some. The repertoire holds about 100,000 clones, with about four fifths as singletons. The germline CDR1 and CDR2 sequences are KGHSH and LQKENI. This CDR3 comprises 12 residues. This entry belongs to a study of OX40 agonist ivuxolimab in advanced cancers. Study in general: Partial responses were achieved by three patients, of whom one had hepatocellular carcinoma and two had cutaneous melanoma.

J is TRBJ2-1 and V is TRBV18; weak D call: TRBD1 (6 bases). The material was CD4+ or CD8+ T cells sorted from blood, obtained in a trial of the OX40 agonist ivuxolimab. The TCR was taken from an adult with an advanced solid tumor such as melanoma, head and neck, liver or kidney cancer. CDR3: CASSSRDKEQFF. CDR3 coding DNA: TGTGCCAGCTCAAGCCGGGACAAAGAGCAGTTCTTC.